The present entry profiles one TCR beta chain with its context. The target antigen is unknown. It was with a sample-barcoded 5' primer and a J-beta primer mix that a second PCR of about 6 to 11 cycles was run. TCRdb itself ran the 5' RACE reads through MiXCR, one entry per CDR3 protein. Of around 780,000 distinct CDR3 sequences listed, roughly 25% were seen once; the top ten hold 2.5% to 3.5%. These data belong to a study of blood T cells in healthy people across ages. Study-wide results and caveats: Higher naive T cell percentage went strongly together with higher TCR beta diversity.

Trimming stripped 7 bases from V and 6 bases from J, with 19 bases between. The CDR3 length is 15 residues. Germline loops: CDR1 SEHNR, CDR2 FQNEAQ (reference sequence). The same specimen was also included in a second study, on T cells of mothers and their children. That study reports: Slightly higher but non-significant overlap marked related mother-child pairs versus unrelated pairs.

The chain employs TRBV7-9 and TRBJ2-1, with a weak D call TRBD2 (5 bases). The TCR originated in a boy aged 5-17 years in good health. Sequencing input: blood. The CDR3 loop reads CASKEGLRVGNEQFF. The CDR3 nucleotides read TGTGCCAGCAAAGAGGGTCTCCGGGTTGGCAATGAGCAGTTCTTC.